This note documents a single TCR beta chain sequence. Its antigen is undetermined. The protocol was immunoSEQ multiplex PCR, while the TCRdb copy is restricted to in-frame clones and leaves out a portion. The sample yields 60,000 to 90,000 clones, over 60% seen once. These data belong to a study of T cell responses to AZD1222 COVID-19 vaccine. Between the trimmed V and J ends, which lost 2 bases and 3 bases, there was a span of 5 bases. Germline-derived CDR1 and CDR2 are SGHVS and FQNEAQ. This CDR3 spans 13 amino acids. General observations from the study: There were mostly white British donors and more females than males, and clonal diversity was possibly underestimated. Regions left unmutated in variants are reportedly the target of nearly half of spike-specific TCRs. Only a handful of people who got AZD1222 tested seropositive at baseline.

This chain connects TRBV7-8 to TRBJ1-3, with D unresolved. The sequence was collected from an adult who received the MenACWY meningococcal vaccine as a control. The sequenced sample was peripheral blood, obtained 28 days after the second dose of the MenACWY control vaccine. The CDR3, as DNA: TGTGCCAGCAGCTTATCCCTTGGAAACACCATATATTTT. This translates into CASSLSLGNTIYF.